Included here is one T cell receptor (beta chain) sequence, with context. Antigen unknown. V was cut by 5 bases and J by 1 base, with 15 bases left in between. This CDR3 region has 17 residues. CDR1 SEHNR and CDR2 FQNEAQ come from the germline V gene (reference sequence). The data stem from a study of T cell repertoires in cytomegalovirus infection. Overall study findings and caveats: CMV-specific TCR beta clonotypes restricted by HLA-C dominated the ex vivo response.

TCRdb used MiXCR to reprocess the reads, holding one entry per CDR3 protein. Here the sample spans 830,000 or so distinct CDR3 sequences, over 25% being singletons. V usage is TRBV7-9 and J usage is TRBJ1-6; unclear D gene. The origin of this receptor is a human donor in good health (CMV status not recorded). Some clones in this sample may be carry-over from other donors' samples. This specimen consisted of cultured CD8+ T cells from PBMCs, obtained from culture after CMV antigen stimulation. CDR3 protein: CASSPRTLASYNSPLHF. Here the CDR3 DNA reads TGTGCCAGCAGCCCGAGGACCTTAGCTTCCTATAATTCACCCCTCCACTTT.